Listed here are 14 T cell receptor beta chains from one sample, sequenced in a study of long-term antiretroviral therapy in people with HIV. Survey level was the resolution at which the v3.0 immunoSEQ assay ran. Sequencing used immunoSEQ multiplex PCR; TCRdb keeps in-frame clones, though not all of them. The data hold tens of thousands of clones, with roughly 88% observed a single time. The source material was unsorted PBMCs, sampled 2.7 to 2.9 years after starting antiretroviral therapy. These receptors came from a man under 40 with HIV.

As regards this clone: The junction departs from germline at one end; a sequencing error may be responsible. The chain combines TRBV7-2 with TRBJ2-4; 7 positions match TRBD1. The CDR3 spans 16 residues. The germline V gene has CDR1 SGHTA and CDR2 FQGNSA. The CDR3 DNA is TGTGCCAACAGCTTGGACAGGACTCTAGCCAAAAACATTCAGTACTTC. It is translated as CANSLDRTLAKNIQYF. The whole variable domain, remainder taken from reference TRBV7-2 and TRBJ2-4, is GAGVSQSPSNKVTEKGKDVELRCDPISGHTALYWYRQSLGQGLEFLIYFQGNSAPDKSGLPSDRFSAERTGGSVSTLTIQRTQQEDSAVYLCANSLDRTLAKNIQYFGAGTRLSVL.

V and J are TRBV12-1 and TRBJ2-7; the DNA was not compared with TRBD1, the D call given in the table. TRBV12-1 is given as a pseudogene. This CDR3 contains 16 residues. The DNA for the CDR3 is TGTGCCAGCAGCTCGACAGGGAACGACGACACCTACGAGCAGTACTTC. Translation: CASSSTGNDDTYEQYF.

J is TRBJ1-5 and V is TRBV5-4, with D unclear. Germline V gene data show CDR1 as SGHNT and CDR2 as YYREEE (reference sequence). The CDR3 totals 14 residues. The V gene lost 0 bases and the J gene lost 2 bases, with 6 bases spanning the gap. DNA of the CDR3: TGTGCCAGCAGCTTGGATAGAGGCAATCAGCCCCAGCATTTT. Encoded protein: CASSLDRGNQPQHF.

About this clone: A junction boundary mismatches the germline segment, possibly from a read error. This sequence joins TRBV5-4 and TRBJ2-5; a possible D gene is TRBD1 (7 bases). The germline CDR1 and CDR2 sequences are SGHNT and YYREEE (reference sequence). CDR3 size: 15 residues. The CDR3 here is CASSFLRGPSGTAHF. Written as DNA, the CDR3 is TGTGCCAGCAGCTTTCTCCGGGGGCCATCCGGGACAGCCCACTTC.

The chain recombines TRBV5-6 with TRBJ2-4; no definite D call. The CDR3 length is 16 residues. Germline assignment: CDR1 SGHDT and CDR2 YYEEEE. The V and J ends lost 0 bases and 5 bases respectively, with 15 bases between them. The DNA for the CDR3 is TGTGCCAGCAGCTTGGCGGTAGGGCAGGATGAAAACATTCAGTACTTC. This encodes CASSLAVGQDENIQYF.

The rearrangement uses TRBV28 and TRBJ2-7, with D possibly being TRBD2 (6 bases). The CDR3 contains 15 residues. From germline, CDR1 is MDHEN and CDR2 SYDVKM. V dropped 5 bases and J dropped 7 bases, with 21 bases sitting between them. This chain's CDR3 is CASSPSPGTAREQYF. DNA for the CDR3: TGTGCCAGCAGTCCGAGTCCCGGGACTGCGAGGGAGCAGTACTTC.

This clone was found once. The rearrangement uses TRBV6-1 and TRBJ2-7; TRBD1 agrees at 9 bases. From germline, CDR1 is MNHNS and CDR2 SASEGT. J was trimmed by 6 bases and V by 8 bases; bases with no gene match: 14. The CDR3 runs 15 residues. This CDR3 is CASAPPGTGRLEQYF. For the CDR3, the DNA is TGTGCCAGCGCGCCCCCCGGGACAGGGCGGCTCGAGCAGTACTTC.

V and J are TRBV7-9 and TRBJ1-3, with 10 positions matching TRBD1. Germline CDR1 SEHNR, CDR2 FQNEAQ (reference sequence). The CDR3 covers 16 residues. Losses at the gene ends were 5 bases for V and 3 bases for J; bases not matched to a gene: 7. The CDR3 region is CASSSDRGLGGNTIYF. Written as DNA, the CDR3 is TGTGCCAGCAGCAGCGACAGGGGGCTAGGTGGAAACACCATATATTTT.

The V call is TRBV21-1, the J call TRBJ1-1. TRBV21-1 is deemed a pseudogene. This CDR3 spans 14 amino acids. The CDR3 region is CASKVGRVNTEAFF. DNA of the CDR3: TGTGCCAGCAAGGTGGGTAGGGTGAACACTGAAGCTTTCTTT.

The chain links TRBV28 to TRBJ1-5; D not certain. Germline assignment: CDR1 MDHEN and CDR2 SYDVKM. The CDR3 loop spans 12 amino acids. Trimming took 1 base from V and 5 from J, leaving 3 bases between them. The CDR3 loop reads CASSLSDQPQHF. For the CDR3, the DNA is TGTGCCAGCAGTTTATCCGATCAGCCCCAGCATTTT.

The chain is built from TRBV30 and TRBJ2-3; no definite D call. The germline V and J ends were trimmed by 0 bases and 3 bases, with 16 bases remaining between them. This CDR3 has 16 amino acids. Germline-derived CDR1 and CDR2 are GTSNPN and SVGIG (reference sequence). The CDR3, as DNA: TGTGCCTGGAGTGTACTGGGAAGGGTGCAGACAGATACGCAGTATTTT. Its protein product is CAWSVLGRVQTDTQYF.

The V call is TRBV7-9, the J call TRBJ2-7; D call uncertain. The CDR3 extends over 13 amino acids. From germline, CDR1 is SEHNR and CDR2 FQNEAQ (reference sequence). V was cut by 3 bases and J by 0 bases, with 6 bases left in between. CDR3 DNA sequence: TGTGCCAGCAGCTTCACCGACTCCTACGAGCAGTACTTC. Amino acids: CASSFTDSYEQYF.

The chain has TRBV10-3 and TRBJ1-1; perhaps TRBD1 as D (5 bases). Trimming stripped 3 bases from V and 7 bases from J, with 6 bases between. CDR1 is ENHRY and CDR2 is SYGVKD in the germline V gene. This CDR3 has 11 amino acids. The CDR3 DNA follows: TGTGCCATCAGTGACACAGGTGAAGCTTTCTTT. This encodes CAISDTGEAFF.

V gene TRBV30 combines with J gene TRBJ2-7, with D maybe TRBD2 (6 bases). Per germline, CDR1 GTSNPN and CDR2 SVGIG (reference sequence). The CDR3 runs to 15 residues. Trimming stripped 3 bases from V and 2 bases from J, with 17 bases between. As DNA, the CDR3 is TGTGCCTGGAGCCGGGCGGGACGGCGTACCTACGAGCAGTACTTC. Protein: CAWSRAGRRTYEQYF.